This entry describes one TCR beta chain. Its antigen is unknown. No per-base quality is available; no much larger clone lies one base away. The sample is drawn from a study of cytomegalovirus exposure and HLA in healthy donors (dated by TCRdb to 2017 to 2019). As for the study more broadly: An earlier analysis of 587 of the donors reported 250 to 300 Gb of sequence data and approximately 110 million unique TCR beta sequences from about 200 million T cells. Roughly 290 gigabases of sequencing data and roughly 81 million unique TCR sequences made up an early release that covered around 640 HLA-typed donors. Of the roughly 400 genotyped donors, 70% to 90% were placed in the genetic ancestry cluster associated with self-reported Caucasian donors. The study was designed to test whether signatures of past pathogen exposure could be identified by cataloging public T cell receptors. The study profiled the T cell repertoires of under 700 subjects by immunosequencing and related them to cytomegalovirus serostatus. In addition to the first cohort of about 650 subjects, a separate validation cohort of over 90 different subjects was used. The study combined high-throughput TCR immunosequencing, statistical association of individual TCRs with disease status, and machine learning to predict cytomegalovirus infection status. To study patterns of TCR occurrence, a later analysis re-analyzed previously published TCR beta repertoires from just over 650 donors and added high-resolution HLA genotyping. In the later analysis, no new phenotypic data were used to find candidate immune exposures; instead, reliance was placed on TCR beta sequences and their occurrence across donors. An earlier analysis of roughly 580 of the donors used high-throughput TCR beta sequencing to judge whether each TCR beta V gene segment behaved as functional or pseudogenic. Donor age, sex, ethnicity and CMV serostatus were compiled together with the repertoire data. A later genetic analysis used genome-wide SNP genotypes for about 55% of the 666 donors, treating that subset as a discovery cohort. Every repertoire in the discovery cohort had been generated on one and the same sequencing platform. Class I and class II HLA loci were covered by the typing at four-digit resolution. The number of donors typed differed by locus, with roughly 620-640 for A, B, C, DRB1 and DQB1, 522 for DQA1, 606 for DPA1, and over 400 for DPB1. A handful of DR-DQ haplotypes were handled as single units for association and clustering because linkage in the cohort was strong. Among several hundred genotyped donors of the cohort, an average of around 250,000 unique TCR beta nucleotide sequences was sequenced per donor, of which roughly 18% were non-productive.

The cohort consisted of hundreds of healthy bone marrow donors. At the time of sampling, every cohort member was nominally healthy, though immune exposures that went unrecorded were likely present. The donor was CMV seronegative and was included in the group of 352 seronegative cohort members. A peripheral blood sample was provided by each donor, and peripheral blood mononuclear cells were used for TCR beta sequencing. Genomic DNA extraction from the blood cell samples was performed with the Qiagen DNeasy Blood Extraction Kit. Paper-wide results and their limitations: In a later analysis, the rate of TCR association differed among HLA loci, with DRB1 alleles having the most associated TCRs and HLA-C alleles having the fewest. Across donors, most TCR sequences were observed very rarely, whereas some public TCRs were present in many individuals. The authors suggested that the approach could potentially be extended to other disease states and immunological phenotypes. A few of the identified cytomegalovirus-associated TCR beta chains were confirmed in vitro to be specific for cytomegalovirus antigens. A later analysis found that most CMV-associated TCR beta chains appeared HLA-restricted, with HLA associations seemingly driven largely by CMV exposure. Several of the top co-occurrence clusters appeared to be linked to parvovirus B19, influenza, CMV and Epstein-Barr virus, according to a later analysis. In this cohort, only TCR beta chains were sequenced, and detectable features were limited by the absence of alpha or paired-chain data. In a later analysis, HLA-associated TCR beta chains showed more clonal expansion and lower generation probabilities than non-associated chains that were equally common. A total of about 180 TCR beta chains were listed by the study as associated with cytomegalovirus. In both the original and validation cohorts, the classifier was reported to diagnose cytomegalovirus status with high specificity and sensitivity. In an earlier analysis of a few hundred of the donors, most TCR beta V segments were observed in productive rearrangements about 90% or about 30% of the time, broadly matching IMGT annotations. When HLA alleles, especially DR and DQ, strongly co-occurred, TCR associations were difficult to assign to individual alleles. Because HLA typing was unavailable for some donors at each locus, only the typed subset was used in association tests. Sequencing depth was assumed to be roughly uniform across donors in the presence/absence analyses, though that assumption may not hold. For the cohort, immune exposure information was limited to CMV serostatus. In a later genetic analysis, fewer N-insertions in productive TCRs were reported among donors in an Asian-associated ancestry cluster than the roughly 700-donor mean. A further reported finding was that TCR beta sequences accurately predicted the HLA-A and HLA-B alleles for most subjects in the first cohort. Because counts were too low, seventeen rarely observed V segments, including chromosome 9 orphons, were excluded from the earlier analysis of some 590 of the donors. Some IMGT-functional V segments, including TRBV6-2 and TRBV6-3, could not be distinguished by the 87-base-pair reads and were therefore excluded. Linkage disequilibrium might explain the correlated functional status among segregating V segments, but an unknown experimental factor could not be ruled out. A cluster of highly shared sequence variants was judged likely to represent a technical artifact of the sequencing pipeline. A later analysis associated about 17,000 TCR beta sequences with specific HLA alleles at a false discovery rate of 0.05. In a later genetic analysis, a missense DCLRE1C variant was associated with V-gene and J-gene trimming of TCR beta chains, and the association was replicated in an independent cohort.

V loses 5 bases at its end and J loses 2 bases; junction bases beyond the gene matches: 2. From the cysteine through the phenylalanine, the CDR3 covers 14 amino acids. Only CDR3 DNA is held: 42 bases, read in frame from base 1. Taken from the germline V gene, the CDR1 and CDR2 loops are SQVTM and ANQGSEA. The method was the immunoSEQ multiplex PCR assay. A mixture of 60 forward primers for TCR Vbeta segments and 13 reverse primers for TCR Jbeta segments was used in the multiplex PCR. The CDR3 region of rearranged TCR beta genes was amplified from genomic DNA by a multiplex PCR assay. The amplified TCR beta libraries were sequenced on the Illumina HiSeq System as 87-base-pair reads. As for the authors' bioinformatics: A later analysis tallied around 87 million unique TCR beta chains across the 666 repertoires, and roughly 11 million of those chains were shared by two or more donors. Raw reads were error-corrected and collapsed into unique sequences with a nearest-neighbor algorithm that merged closely related sequences to remove PCR and sequencing errors. CDR3 sequences were aligned to IMGT reference sequences to assign V, D and J gene segments. For a sequence to be retained, at least a six-nucleotide match to both a V gene segment and a J gene segment was required. A rearrangement was called productive if the CDR3 had no stop codons and remained in frame with V and J, and every other rearrangement was called non-productive. Following IMGT convention, CDR3 was defined as the stretch from the second conserved V-encoded cysteine up to the conserved J-encoded phenylalanine. The earlier analysis of about 590 of the donors excluded sequences that lacked an unambiguous match to a single V gene segment. An earlier analysis of over 450 of the donors classified V segments as functional when productive rearrangements were above 56.7% and as segregating when the standard deviation between donors was above 5%. A statistical classification framework was built to diagnose cytomegalovirus status from the catalog of TCR beta chain sequences. In a later analysis, TCR nucleotide sequences were compared against IMGT/GENE-DB human TR gene sequences so that V and J genes could be assigned. The TCRdist pipeline was used in a later analysis to assign CDR3 sequences and most-parsimonious VDJ recombination scenarios. In a later analysis, each TCR beta chain was defined by its CDR3 amino acid sequence together with its V-gene family, and reads lacking a unique V-gene family were excluded. As a way to deal with suspected cross-contamination and a sequencing artifact, a later analysis dropped roughly 620 nucleotide sequences that were highly shared and had low generation probability. A later analysis calculated a clonal expansion index for each public chain from normalized within-repertoire ranks of inferred template counts. In a later analysis, generation probabilities were computed using a VDJ recombination model fitted to out-of-frame rearrangements, and the results were checked against IGoR. Hypergeometric tests were used in a later analysis to score TCR-TCR, TCR-HLA and TCR-CMV co-occurrence, with a repertoire-size bias correction applied to the TCR pairs. To estimate false discovery rates, a later analysis permuted the HLA or CMV assignments 20 times. In a later analysis, co-occurring TCRs were grouped using DBSCAN, with TCRdist sequence similarity added in when clustering inside HLA-allele-positive subsets. For co-occurrence clustering, repertoires with fewer than 30,000 or more than 120,000 public chains were excluded, along with four or five repertoires with anomalous nucleotide sharing. This immuneACCESS table, as held by TCRdb, lists in-frame sequences with V and J called but not all clones. Of the missing ones, under half trace to an unresolved V gene in checked studies; the others have no known cause. V and J calls and clone size are copied from that table; D and trimming were computed from the DNA. This sample is represented by about 140,000 clones; 70% to 80% of them were singletons. The leading ten clones occupy approximately 2.8% of the sample.

The chain uses TRBV29-1 and TRBJ2-3; 12 bases in the junction line up with TRBD2. The source is a female donor in good health and CMV-seronegative. Sequencing was carried out using PBMCs. Here is the DNA: TGCAGCGTTACTAGCGGGGGGACCACAGATACGCAGTATTTT. It translates as CSVTSGGTTDTQYF.